The clone carrying this T cell receptor (beta chain) was detected only once. Its antigen is not identified. V trimming: 4 bases; J trimming: 6 bases; junction bases outside the gene matches: 1. Germline V gives CDR1 SQVTM, CDR2 ANQGSEA. The CDR3 has 12 residues. The source of the sample is a study of STAT5B mutations in CD4+ large granular lymphocyte leukemia. Study conclusions and caveats: Patient CD4-sorted repertoires looked more clonal than healthy CD4+ repertoires, even without putative leukemic clones. No patients shared main leukemic clonotypes, though around 27% appeared at low frequency elsewhere.

The data were produced by immunoSEQ multiplex PCR, yet TCRdb's version contains in-frame clones alone and is incomplete. This sample yields about 40,000 clones, of which approximately 80% are seen a single time; about 3.6% belongs to the top ten. Sequenced: CD4+ T cells from blood buffy coats. This sequence was found in a human donor in good health. This chain joins TRBV29-1 and TRBJ1-3, with TRBD1 matching 9 bases. The CDR3 region has the DNA TGCAGCGTTGCACAGGGGGCAAACACCATATATTTT. Protein: CSVAQGANTIYF.